The 21 T cell receptor beta chains reported below all come from one sample, sequenced in a study of blood T cell repertoires in COVID-19. TCRdb's table, derived via immunoSEQ multiplex PCR, lists solely in-frame clones and lacks some. Counted here are about 80,000 clones, under 80% occurring once; the ten biggest clones make up approximately 15%. The sequencing sample was made of peripheral blood. These receptors all stem from a human donor in a cohort sampled during active COVID-19.

This rearrangement joins TRBV5-6 to TRBJ2-1; possibly TRBD2 for D (5 bases). This CDR3 comprises 13 residues. Germline CDR1 SGHDT, CDR2 YYEEEE. Trimming cost V 5 bases and J 4 bases, with 10 bases left between them. Here the CDR3 reads CASRVRGYNEQFF. CDR3 in DNA: TGTGCCAGCAGGGTGAGAGGGTACAATGAGCAGTTCTTC. The whole variable domain, filled in from reference TRBV5-6 and TRBJ2-1, reads DAGVTQSPTHLIKTRGQQVTLRCSPKSGHDTVSWYQQALGQGPQFIFQYYEEEERQRGNFPDRFSGHQFPNYSSELNVNALLLGDSALYLCASRVRGYNEQFFGPGTRLTVL.

This chain links TRBV7-8 with TRBJ1-6; 9 nucleotides agree with TRBD1. V was clipped by 1 base and J by 9 bases; unmatched bases: 4. Germline loops: CDR1 SGHVS, CDR2 FQNEAQ. The CDR3 covers 15 residues. The CDR3 sequence is CASSLERTGVSPLHF. CDR3 sequence (DNA): TGTGCCAGCAGCTTAGAAAGGACAGGGGTTTCACCCCTCCACTTT.

This clone came up a few times. The chain has TRBV5-1 and TRBJ1-3; D remains ambiguous. Per the germline V gene, CDR1 is SGHRS and CDR2 is YFSETQ. The CDR3 covers 14 residues. V lost 5 bases and J lost 2, with 11 bases in between. The CDR3 sequence: CASRIQEAGNTIYF. The CDR3 DNA sequence: TGCGCCAGCAGGATCCAGGAGGCTGGAAACACCATATATTTT.

The chain couples TRBV19 to TRBJ2-2, with 9 bases aligning to TRBD2. Germline loops: CDR1 LNHDA, CDR2 SQIVND (reference sequence). The ends lost 8 bases at V and 0 bases at J; junction bases unmatched: 16. The CDR3 contains 19 residues. The CDR3 DNA is TGTGCCAGTGGATTCATAGCGGGAGCCCCTCCTACGAACACCGGGGAGCTGTTTTTT. This codes for CASGFIAGAPPTNTGELFF.

This clone was observed a handful of times. The CDR3: CASSKELGREGVTNEKLFF. The CDR3 nucleotides read TGTGCCAGCAGCAAAGAGCTGGGGCGCGAAGGTGTAACTAATGAAAAACTGTTTTTT. J is TRBJ1-4 and V is TRBV21-1; TRBD1, the table's D call, lacks a check against the DNA. TRBV21-1 is a known pseudogene. The CDR3 is made up of 19 amino acids.

V and J are TRBV28 and TRBJ1-2, with D possibly TRBD1 on 6 matching bases. The germline CDR1 and CDR2 sequences are MDHEN and SYDVKM. Trimming removed 5 bases at V and 4 bases at J, with 17 bases between. The CDR3 consists of 15 residues. This CDR3 is CASSPAEGVPYGYTF. CDR3 nucleotide sequence: TGTGCCAGCAGTCCCGCCGAGGGGGTACCCTATGGCTACACCTTC.

This clone was seen ten or more times. V is TRBV5-1 and J is TRBJ2-7, with a possible D match to TRBD1 (5 bases). Trimming stripped 0 bases from V and 2 bases from J, with 9 bases between. The CDR3 has 14 amino acids. In germline, CDR1 is SGHRS, CDR2 YFSETQ. The CDR3 region is CASSLEDKAYEQYF. CDR3 nucleotide sequence: TGCGCCAGCAGCTTGGAGGACAAGGCCTACGAGCAGTACTTC.

CDR3 amino acids: CASSQELQGYQPQHF. In DNA, the CDR3 is TGCGCCAGCAGCCAAGAGTTGCAGGGTTATCAGCCCCAGCATTTT. The V and J genes are TRBV4-1 and TRBJ1-5; D might be TRBD1 (5 bases). V lost 0 bases, J lost 5 bases, and 11 bases lay in between. The CDR3 contains 15 residues. Germline CDR1 is MGHRA and CDR2 is YSYEKL.

The rearrangement joins TRBV2 to TRBJ2-1; TRBD1 is a possible D gene (6 bases). The CDR3 sequence is 14 residues long. The germline CDR1 and CDR2 sequences are SNHLY and FYNNEI. The V end lost 4 bases, the J end lost 4 bases, and 11 bases lay between the germline ends. Written as DNA, the CDR3 is TGTGCCAGCAGTGTCGGGACACATTACAATGAGCAGTTCTTC. This codes for CASSVGTHYNEQFF.

This sequence joins TRBV29-1 and TRBJ1-1; no clear D. Germline CDR1 reads SQVTM; CDR2 reads ANQGSEA. Trimming cost V 4 bases and J 1 base, with 7 bases left between them. This CDR3 comprises 12 residues. The CDR3 DNA reads TGCAGCGTTGCTATCCCGAACACTGAAGCTTTCTTT. Protein sequence: CSVAIPNTEAFF. Combining the CDR3 with reference TRBV29-1 and TRBJ1-1 gives the whole variable domain SAVISQKPSRDICQRGTSLTIQCQVDSQVTMMFWYRQQPGQSLTLIATANQGSEATYESGFVIDKFPISRPNLTFSTLTVSNMSPEDSSIYLCSVAIPNTEAFFGQGTRLTVV.

This clone was seen a single time. The rearrangement joins TRBV30 to TRBJ2-1; unclear D gene. The CDR3 loop spans 13 amino acids. The V end lost 2 bases, the J end lost 5 bases, and 10 bases lay between the germline ends. Germline V gene lookup returns CDR1 GTSNPN and CDR2 SVGIG (reference sequence). The CDR3 reads CAWSKGENNEQFF. Written as DNA, the CDR3 is TGTGCCTGGAGTAAAGGAGAGAACAATGAGCAGTTCTTC. The full variable domain, with the rest looked up from reference TRBV30 and TRBJ2-1, is SQTIHQWPATLVQPVGSPLSLECTVEGTSNPNLYWYRQAAGRGLQLLFYSVGIGQISSEVPQNLSASRPQDRQFILSSKKLLLSDSGFYLCAWSKGENNEQFFGPGTRLTVL.

Only a few counts were recorded for this clone. The chain uses TRBV29-1 and TRBJ1-1, with D maybe TRBD1 (6 bases). The CDR3 length is 12 residues. Trimming stripped 0 bases from V and 10 bases from J, with 12 bases between. Germline CDR1 SQVTM, CDR2 ANQGSEA. This chain's CDR3 is CSVEDQGRGAFF. The CDR3, as DNA: TGCAGCGTTGAAGATCAGGGGAGGGGAGCTTTCTTT.

This clone was observed many times. This sequence joins TRBV6-5 and TRBJ2-1, with D hard to call. Per germline, CDR1 MNHEY and CDR2 SVGAGI. Trimming pared 7 bases from V and 7 bases from J, leaving 11 bases between. This CDR3 contains 12 residues. The CDR3 loop is CASISKLNEQFF. The CDR3 nucleotides are TGTGCCAGCATCTCTAAGCTTAATGAGCAGTTCTTC.

CDR3 loop: CAKATRGSREQYF. Here the CDR3 DNA reads TGTGCCAAGGCGACCAGAGGTAGCCGCGAGCAGTACTTC. The chain employs TRBV2 and TRBJ2-7; D call uncertain. CDR1 and CDR2 from the germline V gene are SNHLY and FYNNEI. The CDR3 runs 13 residues. Trimming pared 10 bases from V and 6 bases from J, leaving 19 bases between.

In its sample, this clone was seen once. V gene TRBV5-6 combines with J gene TRBJ2-1; 12 positions match TRBD2. The CDR3 has 18 amino acids. V lost 4 bases to trimming and J lost 4 bases; unmatched junction nucleotides: 12. Germline values: CDR1 SGHDT, CDR2 YYEEEE. CDR3 DNA: TGTGCCAGCAGCCCCGACCCTGGACTAGCGGGGAGATACAATGAGCAGTTCTTC. Translated, it gives CASSPDPGLAGRYNEQFF.

The V gene is TRBV5-6, the J gene TRBJ1-5; the D is unclear. The CDR3 runs 14 residues. Germline CDR1 is SGHDT and CDR2 is YYEEEE. V was cut by 0 bases and J by 5 bases, with 9 bases left in between. The CDR3 sequence: CASSLGPIHQPQHF. CDR3 nucleotide sequence: TGTGCCAGCAGCTTGGGGCCGATCCATCAGCCCCAGCATTTT.

The V gene is TRBV6-5, the J gene TRBJ1-5, with D hard to call. Germline CDR1 and CDR2: MNHEY and SVGAGI. This CDR3 spans 15 amino acids. Trimming stripped 6 bases from V and 6 bases from J, with 18 bases between. In DNA, the CDR3 is TGTGCCAGCAGACTAGACTCAAACTCATTTCAGCCCCAGCATTTT. Protein: CASRLDSNSFQPQHF.

J is TRBJ1-5 and V is TRBV4-2; no reliable D call. Between the trimmed V and J ends, which lost 4 bases and 0 bases, there was a span of 10 bases. The CDR3 contains 15 residues. CDR1 LGHNA and CDR2 YNFKEQ come from the germline V gene. CDR3 sequence reads: CASSPLQDSNQPQHF. CDR3 sequence (DNA): TGTGCCAGCAGCCCCCTCCAGGATAGCAATCAGCCCCAGCATTTT.

This chain joins TRBV7-2 and TRBJ1-5, with a tentative D call TRBD1 (5 bases). Per the germline V gene, CDR1 is SGHTA and CDR2 is FQGNSA. V was pared by 4 bases and J by 4 bases, with 23 bases between. This CDR3 has 18 residues. CDR3: CASSSPPYTGLSNQPQHF. The CDR3 DNA reads as TGTGCCAGCAGCTCACCGCCCTATACAGGCCTATCAAATCAGCCCCAGCATTTT.

The V call is TRBV10-3, the J call TRBJ2-1; 11 bases agree with TRBD2. This CDR3 has 17 amino acids. Germline V gene sequence: CDR1 ENHRY, CDR2 SYGVKD. V trimming: 3 bases; J trimming: 6 bases; junction bases outside the gene matches: 10. CDR3 loop: CAISDQTLAGGFNEQFF. CDR3 sequence (DNA): TGTGCCATCAGTGATCAGACCCTAGCGGGGGGATTCAATGAGCAGTTCTTC.

This clone was observed a few times. The rearrangement uses TRBV19 and TRBJ1-1; D gene uncertain. The CDR3 contains 14 residues. CDR1 is LNHDA, CDR2 SQIVND, per germline (reference sequence). Trimming pared 5 bases from V and 0 bases from J, leaving 10 bases between. The CDR3: CASSDRVLNTEAFF. The CDR3 bases are TGTGCCAGTAGTGACCGGGTCCTGAACACTGAAGCTTTCTTT.